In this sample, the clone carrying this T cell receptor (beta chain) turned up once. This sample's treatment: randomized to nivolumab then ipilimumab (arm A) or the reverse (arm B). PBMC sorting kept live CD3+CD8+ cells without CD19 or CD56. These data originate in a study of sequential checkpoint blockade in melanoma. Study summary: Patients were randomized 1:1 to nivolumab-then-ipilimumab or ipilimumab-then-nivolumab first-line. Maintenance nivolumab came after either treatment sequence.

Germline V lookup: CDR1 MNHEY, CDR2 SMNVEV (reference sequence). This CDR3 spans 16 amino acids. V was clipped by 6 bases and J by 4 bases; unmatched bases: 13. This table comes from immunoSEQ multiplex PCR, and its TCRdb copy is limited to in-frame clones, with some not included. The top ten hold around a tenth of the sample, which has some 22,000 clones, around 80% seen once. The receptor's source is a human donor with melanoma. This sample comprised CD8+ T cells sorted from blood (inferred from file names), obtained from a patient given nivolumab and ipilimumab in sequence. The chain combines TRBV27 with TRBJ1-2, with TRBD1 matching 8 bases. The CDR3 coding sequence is TGTGCCAGCAGCTTAGATTTCGGGACAGGCGTCTATGGCTACACCTTC. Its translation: CASSLDFGTGVYGYTF.